A selection of T cell receptor beta chains follows, all from one sample in a study of beta chain features in type 1 diabetes. Using immunoSEQ multiplex PCR, the repertoire was profiled, and TCRdb retains in-frame clones only, with some absent. The data contain some 660,000 clones, about an eighth of them seen just once; the ten biggest clones take up 0.03% to 0.045%. Sample: naive CD4+ T cells from blood. Receptors were obtained from a man aged 18 to 30 with type 1 diabetes. The CDR3 runs from the conserved cysteine through the conserved F or W. The D gene is left open where the match is weak. Rows give clone size only sometimes, using once, few, many, or a class for an expanded clone.

few	-	TRBV30	TRBJ2-7	TGTGCCTGGAGTGTGCGAGACGAGCAGTACTTC	CAWSVRDEQYF
few	-	TRBV25-1	TRBJ1-1	TGTGCCAGCAGTGGGTTACTAGGGCGGAATACTGAAGCTTTCTTT	CASSGLLGRNTEAFF
few	-	TRBV6-5	TRBJ2-6	TGTGCCAGTCAGGGTTCGTCTGGGGCCAACGTCCTGACTTTC	CASQGSSGANVLTF
few	TRBD2	TRBV7-2	TRBJ2-7	TGTGCCAGCAGGACCCCGACTAGCGGGAGTTCCCACGAGCAGTACTTC	CASRTPTSGSSHEQYF
-	-	TRBV30	TRBJ1-5	TGTGCCTGGAGTACAGGGAGTCAGCCCCAGCATTTT	CAWSTGSQPQHF
-	-	TRBV6-5	TRBJ1-5	TGTGCCAGCGGGGGGGACGTTAGCAATCAGCCCCAGCATTTT	CASGGDVSNQPQHF
-	-	TRBV7-8	TRBJ2-7	TGTGCCAGCGGGCGGGACATCGGCCGCCCGGAGCAGTACTTC	CASGRDIGRPEQYF
-	TRBD2	TRBV27	TRBJ2-1	TGTGCCAGCAGTCCCTGGACTAGCGGCAATGAGCAGTTCTTC	CASSPWTSGNEQFF
few	TRBD1	TRBV27	TRBJ2-7	TGTGCCAGCAGTTTAAAGGGGGCAGCCTACGAGCAGTACTTC	CASSLKGAAYEQYF
-	TRBD1	TRBV7-2	TRBJ2-7	TGTGCCAGCAGCTTAGCCGGGACAGGGGATTACGAGCAGTACTTC	CASSLAGTGDYEQYF
-	-	TRBV6-1	TRBJ1-6	TGTGCCAGCAGTGAATTCGGGAGGGCAGTGCTCTATAATTCACCCCTCCACTTT	CASSEFGRAVLYNSPLHF
-	TRBD2	TRBV7-7	TRBJ2-3	TGTGCTAGCAGCTTAGGACTAGCGACCGATGGAGATACGCAGTATTTT	CASSLGLATDGDTQYF
few	-	TRBV6-6	TRBJ1-1	TGTGCCGGACGGTTGAGGGAAACGGACACTGAAGCTTTCTTT	CAGRLRETDTEAFF
few	-	TRBV30	TRBJ1-5	TGTGCCTGGAATTTGGGTGGGCAGCCCCAGCATTTT	CAWNLGGQPQHF
-	-	TRBV4-3	TRBJ1-6	TGCGCCAGCAGCCAAGGGGTTTTAGGGTCACCCCTCCACTTT	CASSQGVLGSPLHF
-	-	TRBV7-2	TRBJ2-1	TGTGCCAGCAGCTCCCTTCTTGTAGCGAATTCCAATGAGCAGTTCTTC	CASSSLLVANSNEQFF
-	-	TRBV30	TRBJ2-3	TGTGCCTGGAGTAAAACACGGGTGGGCACAGATACGCAGTATTTT	CAWSKTRVGTDTQYF
few	TRBD2	TRBV25-1	TRBJ2-5	TGTGCCAGCAGAAACGGACTAGCGGGAGGCTCGGAGACCCAGTACTTC	CASRNGLAGGSETQYF
few	-	TRBV5-4	TRBJ2-5	TGTGCCAGCAGCCAGGCGATCCAAGAGACCCAGTACTTC	CASSQAIQETQYF
-	TRBD1	TRBV7-8	TRBJ2-7	TGTGCCAGCAGCCCCGACAGGGTCCACGAGCAGTACTTC	CASSPDRVHEQYF
-	TRBD2	TRBV30	TRBJ2-7	TGTGCCTGGAAAGGATGGACAGCGGGAGCCTACGAGCAGTACTTC	CAWKGWTAGAYEQYF
-	-	TRBV29-1	TRBJ2-3	TGCAGTCAGATGGGGGGCCAAGATACGCAGTATTTT	CSQMGGQDTQYF
few	TRBD2	TRBV2	TRBJ2-7	TGTGCCAGCAGTGTCCTAGCGGGAGGTCTGGCCGAGCAGTACTTC	CASSVLAGGLAEQYF
few	-	TRBV5-1	TRBJ1-6	TGCGCCAGCAGCCCCGGGGCGAGCTCCTATAATTCACCCCTCCACTTT	CASSPGASSYNSPLHF
-	-	TRBV9	TRBJ2-1	TGTGCCAGGTGGAGTTTCAAGCAGTTCTTC	CARWSFKQFF
few	TRBD1	TRBV29-1	TRBJ1-1	TGCAGCGTCGAGGGACAGGGGACGAACACTGAAGCTTTCTTT	CSVEGQGTNTEAFF
-	-	TRBV9	TRBJ2-7	TGTGCCAGCAGCGTAGTGACAGACGGCCCCCAGTACTTC	CASSVVTDGPQYF
-	-	TRBV11-1	TRBJ1-6	TGTGCCAGCAGCCGACGACAGTATAATTCACCCCTCCACTTT	CASSRRQYNSPLHF
-	TRBD1	TRBV27	TRBJ2-7	TGTGCCAGCAGTTTATACGACAGGGGAAACTACGAGCAGTACTTC	CASSLYDRGNYEQYF
few	-	TRBV30	TRBJ1-1	TGTGCCTGGAGCCGGGGGGCTAACACTGAAGCTTTCTTT	CAWSRGANTEAFF
few	TRBD1	TRBV27	TRBJ1-2	TGTGCCAGCAGTTTAGACAGGGGAACCTATGGCTACACCTTC	CASSLDRGTYGYTF
-	-	TRBV14	TRBJ2-1	TGTGCCAGCAGCATTGCGGGGGCGTCCTACAATGAGCAGTTCTTC	CASSIAGASYNEQFF
-	TRBD1	TRBV25-1	TRBJ1-4	TGTGCCAGCAGTGCAGACAGGGCGGCTGGTGAAAAACTGTTTTTT	CASSADRAAGEKLFF
few	-	TRBV5-4	TRBJ2-5	TGTGCCAGCAGCCTGCCTGGGGGAAGGCAGGAGACCCAGTACTTC	CASSLPGGRQETQYF
-	-	TRBV2	TRBJ2-7	TGTGCCAGCAGTACGACAGGCACCTACGAGCAGTACTTC	CASSTTGTYEQYF
few	-	TRBV21-1	TRBJ2-7	TGTGCCAGCAGCATTTTCAGGGGGCCCTGTTGCGAGCAGTACTTC	CASSIFRGPCCEQYF
-	-	TRBV18	TRBJ2-1	TGTGCCAGCTCACCTGGGGGGCTCTACAATGAGCAGTTCTTC	CASSPGGLYNEQFF
-	TRBD1	TRBV10-2	TRBJ1-1	TGCGCCAGCAGTGAGCAGGGGGGGACTGAAGCTTTCTTT	CASSEQGGTEAFF
-	-	TRBV4-3	TRBJ2-2	TGCGCCAGCAGCCAAGAGCGAAGGTTTTACACCGGGGAGCTGTTTTTT	CASSQERRFYTGELFF
few	-	TRBV6-6	TRBJ2-3	TGTGCCAGCAGCCCGAAGGAGGGCACAGATACGCAGTATTTT	CASSPKEGTDTQYF
few	-	TRBV7-2	TRBJ1-5	TGTGCCAGCAGTTCCCCTGGGCCCCAGCATTTT	CASSSPGPQHF
-	TRBD1	TRBV7-2	TRBJ2-2	TGTGCCAGCAGCCCAACCGGGACAGGGGGCGCAATCGGGGAGCTGTTTTTT	CASSPTGTGGAIGELFF
-	TRBD1	TRBV28	TRBJ2-7	TGTGCCAGCTGGGACAGAGTTTACGAGCAGTACTTC	CASWDRVYEQYF
few	-	TRBV11-2	TRBJ2-1	TGTGCCACCCGCCCGTGGCTAGCCTACAATGAGCAGTTCTTC	CATRPWLAYNEQFF
few	-	TRBV30	TRBJ2-7	TGTGCCTGGAGTTCCACTTACGAGCAGTACTTC	CAWSSTYEQYF
-	-	TRBV30	TRBJ2-7	TGTGCCTGGAGTGTTCGCGGCTACGAGCAGTACTTC	CAWSVRGYEQYF
-	-	TRBV6-1	TRBJ2-1	TGTGCCAGCAGCCGGGATTACAATGAGCAGTTCTTC	CASSRDYNEQFF
few	-	TRBV7-9	TRBJ2-5	TGTGCCAGCAGCTTAGTTGTGGGAGAGACCCAGTACTTC	CASSLVVGETQYF
few	TRBD2	TRBV11-2	TRBJ2-5	TGTGCCAGCAGCCCGCGGTGGGGCGGGAGGGTCCAAGAGACCCAGTACTTC	CASSPRWGGRVQETQYF
few	TRBD2	TRBV14	TRBJ2-1	TGTGCCAGCAGCCCTCGGACTAGCGGGAGCCCCCAGTTCTTC	CASSPRTSGSPQFF
few	-	TRBV5-1	TRBJ2-3	TGCGCCAGCAGCTTGGCCGGGGACTCAGATACGCAGTATTTT	CASSLAGDSDTQYF
few	-	TRBV5-1	TRBJ2-3	TGCGCCAGCAGCCCGGACCTGATAGATACGCAGTATTTT	CASSPDLIDTQYF
-	-	TRBV29-1	TRBJ2-1	TGCAGCGTTGAAAGGGGTCGCGGTGACAATGAGCAGTTCTTC	CSVERGRGDNEQFF
few	TRBD2	TRBV7-2	TRBJ2-5	TGTGCCAGCGAGGAGATAGCGGGAAGGGAGACCCAGTACTTC	CASEEIAGRETQYF
-	-	TRBV15	TRBJ2-5	TGTGCCACCAGCCCGGGTCAAGAGACCCAGTACTTC	CATSPGQETQYF
few	-	TRBV29-1	TRBJ2-7	TGCAGCGTTGTTGATCAACATATAGGATACGAGCAGTACTTC	CSVVDQHIGYEQYF
few	-	TRBV30	TRBJ1-1	TGTGCCTGGAGTCCCGGGATCGTGAACACTGAAGCTTTCTTT	CAWSPGIVNTEAFF